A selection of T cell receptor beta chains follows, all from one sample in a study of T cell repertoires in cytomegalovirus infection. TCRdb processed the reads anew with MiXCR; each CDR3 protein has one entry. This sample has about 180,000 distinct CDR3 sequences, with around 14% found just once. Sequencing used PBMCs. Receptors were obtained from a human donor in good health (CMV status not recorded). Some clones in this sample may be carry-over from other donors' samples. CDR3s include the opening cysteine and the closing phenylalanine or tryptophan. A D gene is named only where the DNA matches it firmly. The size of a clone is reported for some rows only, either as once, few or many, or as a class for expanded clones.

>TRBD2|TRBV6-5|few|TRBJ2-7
TGTGCCAGCAGTCGAAGCGGGAGGGCCCTCTACGAGCAGTACTTC
CASSRSGRALYEQYF
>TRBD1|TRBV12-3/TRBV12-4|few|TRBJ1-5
TGTGCCAGCAGTTTGACAGGGGACGGTCAGCCCCAGCATTTT
CASSLTGDGQPQHF
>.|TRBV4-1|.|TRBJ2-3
TGCGCCAGCAGCCAGAAGACAGGAACTAGCACAGATACGCAGTATTTT
CASSQKTGTSTDTQYF
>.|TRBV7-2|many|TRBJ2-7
TGTGCCAGCAGCTTATTTGAGCAGTACTTC
CASSLFEQYF
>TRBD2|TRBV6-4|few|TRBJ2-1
TGTGCCAGCAGCCCTCATAGCGGGGGGGAAGGAATGCAGTTCTTC
CASSPHSGGEGMQFF
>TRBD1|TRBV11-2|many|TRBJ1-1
TGTGCCAGCAGCTCCCGGGACAGCCTGAACACTGAAGCTTTCTTT
CASSSRDSLNTEAFF
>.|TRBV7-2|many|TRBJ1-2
TGTGCCAGCAGCTTAGATGGTTATGGCTACACCTTC
CASSLDGYGYTF
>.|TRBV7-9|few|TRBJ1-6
TGTGCCAGCAGCTTAGCGTCTCCTAATTCACCCCTCCACTTT
CASSLASPNSPLHF
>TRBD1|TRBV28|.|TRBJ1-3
TGTGCCAGCAGCTACCCGGGACAGGGGTCTGGAAACACCATATATTTT
CASSYPGQGSGNTIYF
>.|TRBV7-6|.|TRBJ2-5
TGTGCCAGCAGCCCTAGAGGGGACGAGACCCAGTACTTC
CASSPRGDETQYF
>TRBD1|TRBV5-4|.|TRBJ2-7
TGTGCCAGCAGCTTTGGACAGGGCCCCTACGAGCAGTACTTC
CASSFGQGPYEQYF
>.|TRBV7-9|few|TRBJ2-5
TGTGCCAGCAGACCTGACGAGACCCAGTACTTC
CASRPDETQYF